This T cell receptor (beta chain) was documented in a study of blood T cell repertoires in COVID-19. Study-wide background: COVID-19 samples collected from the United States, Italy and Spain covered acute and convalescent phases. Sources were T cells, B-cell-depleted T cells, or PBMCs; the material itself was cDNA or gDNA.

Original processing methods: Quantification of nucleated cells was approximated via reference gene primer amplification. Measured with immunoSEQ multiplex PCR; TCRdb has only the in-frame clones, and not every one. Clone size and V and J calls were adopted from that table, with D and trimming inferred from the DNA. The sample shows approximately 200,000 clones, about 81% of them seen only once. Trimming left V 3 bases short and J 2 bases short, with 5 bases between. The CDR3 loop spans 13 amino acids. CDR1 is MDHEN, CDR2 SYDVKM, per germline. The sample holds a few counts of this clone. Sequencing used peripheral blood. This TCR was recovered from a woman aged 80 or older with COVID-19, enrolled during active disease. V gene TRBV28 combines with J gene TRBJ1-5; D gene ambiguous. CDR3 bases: TGTGCCAGCAGTTTCTTCGGCAATCAGCCCCAGCATTTT. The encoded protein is CASSFFGNQPQHF.